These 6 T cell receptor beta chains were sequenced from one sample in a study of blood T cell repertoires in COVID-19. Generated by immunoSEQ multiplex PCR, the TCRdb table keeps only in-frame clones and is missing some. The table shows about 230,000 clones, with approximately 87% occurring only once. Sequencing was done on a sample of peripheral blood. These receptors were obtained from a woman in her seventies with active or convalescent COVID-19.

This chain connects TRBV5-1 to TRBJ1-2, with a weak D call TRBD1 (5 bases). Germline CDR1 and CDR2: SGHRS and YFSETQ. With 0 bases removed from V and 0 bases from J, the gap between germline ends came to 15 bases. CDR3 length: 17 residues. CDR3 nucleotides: TGCGCCAGCAGCTTGGATCCAGGGCGCCACTCTAACTATGGCTACACCTTC. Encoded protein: CASSLDPGRHSNYGYTF.

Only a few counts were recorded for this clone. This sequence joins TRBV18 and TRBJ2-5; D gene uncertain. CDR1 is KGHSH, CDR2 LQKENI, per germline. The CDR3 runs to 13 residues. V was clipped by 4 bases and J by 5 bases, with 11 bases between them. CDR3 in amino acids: CASSRMTRETQYF. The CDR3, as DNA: TGTGCCAGCTCACGGATGACCAGGGAGACCCAGTACTTC.

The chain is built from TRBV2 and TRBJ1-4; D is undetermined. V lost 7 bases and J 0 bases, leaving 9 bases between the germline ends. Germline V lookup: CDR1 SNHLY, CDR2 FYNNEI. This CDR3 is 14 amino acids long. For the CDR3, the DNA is TGTGCCAGCATATCCCGGGCAACTAATGAAAAACTGTTTTTT. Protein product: CASISRATNEKLFF. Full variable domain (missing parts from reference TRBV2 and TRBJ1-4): EPEVTQTPSHQVTQMGQEVILRCVPISNHLYFYWYRQILGQKVEFLVSFYNNEISEKSEIFDDQFSVERPDGSNFTLKIRSTKLEDSAMYFCASISRATNEKLFFGSGTQLSVL.

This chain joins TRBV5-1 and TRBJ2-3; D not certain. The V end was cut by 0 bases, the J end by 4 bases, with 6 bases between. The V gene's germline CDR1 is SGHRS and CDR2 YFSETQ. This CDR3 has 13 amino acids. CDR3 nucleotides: TGCGCCAGCAGCTTGGGAGGCCCAGATACGCAGTATTTT. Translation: CASSLGGPDTQYF.

CDR3: CASSPQGIGNIQYF. The CDR3 nucleotides are TGTGCCAGCTCACCTCAGGGAATAGGCAACATTCAGTACTTC. The chain carries TRBV18 and TRBJ2-4; D possibly corresponds to TRBD1 (5 bases). The CDR3 extends over 14 amino acids. The V end lost 3 bases, the J end lost 7 bases, and 13 bases lay between the germline ends. The germline V gene has CDR1 KGHSH and CDR2 LQKENI.

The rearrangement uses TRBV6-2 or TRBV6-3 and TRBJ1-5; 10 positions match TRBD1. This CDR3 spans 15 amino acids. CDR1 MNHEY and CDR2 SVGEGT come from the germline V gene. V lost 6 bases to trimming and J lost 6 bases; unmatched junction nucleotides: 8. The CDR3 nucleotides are TGTGCCAGCAGCAGACAGGGGGCTTCCCGTCAGCCCCAGCATTTT. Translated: CASSRQGASRQPQHF.